This TCR beta chain appears in the sequencing data of a study of blood T cell repertoires in COVID-19. In this sample, this clone turned up once. This CDR3 is built from 14 residues. V shed 2 bases, J shed 8 bases, and the junction held 9 bases outside the gene matches. Germline assignment: CDR1 GTSNPN and CDR2 SVGIG (reference sequence). Measured with immunoSEQ multiplex PCR; TCRdb has only the in-frame clones, and not every one. The sample shows some 490,000 clones, approximately 83% of them seen only once. This sequence was found in a human donor in a cohort sampled during active COVID-19. V gene TRBV30 combines with J gene TRBJ1-2; TRBD1 agrees at 9 bases. What was sequenced was peripheral blood. Written as DNA, the CDR3 is TGTGCCTGGAGTTCCTGGGAGACAGGGGGAGGCTACACCTTC. It codes for CAWSSWETGGGYTF.